This T cell receptor (beta chain) comes out of a study of T-cell reconstitution after alpha-beta-depleted transplantation in children. Unique molecular identifiers were incorporated during preparation of the TCRbeta library. MiXCR, applied by TCRdb to the PCR reads, yields one record per CDR3 protein. Seen here are about 200,000 distinct CDR3 sequences, 6.3% observed once, and the top ten hold about 5%. This clonotype has ten or more counts. CDR1 is LNHNV, CDR2 YYDKDF, per germline (reference sequence). The CDR3 is made up of 14 amino acids. V was cut by 5 bases and J by 3 bases, with 8 bases left in between.

The rearrangement links TRBV15 to TRBJ2-6, with no clear D. The starting material was PBMCs, obtained before TCRalphabeta/CD19-depleted stem cell transplant. The receptor comes from a girl under two years old with combined immunodeficiency, due to receive a stem cell transplant. CDR3 coding DNA: TGTGCCACCAGCCCGTTTAGTGGGGCCAACGTCCTGACTTTC. This encodes CATSPFSGANVLTF.